The 29 T cell receptor beta chains below come from one sample, sequenced in a study of blood T cell repertoires in COVID-19. Method: immunoSEQ multiplex PCR; TCRdb's copy keeps in-frame clones and lacks some. Of approximately 100,000 clones listed, 76% are singletons. Input material: peripheral blood. Receptor source: a man older than 75 with COVID-19, enrolled during active disease.

The chain uses TRBV7-9 and TRBJ2-5; D call uncertain. This CDR3 is 15 amino acids long. Between the trimmed V and J ends, which lost 1 base and 5 bases, there was a span of 14 bases. Germline loops: CDR1 SEHNR, CDR2 FQNEAQ (reference sequence). CDR3 protein: CASSLGAPGSETQYF. The CDR3 nucleotides are TGTGCCAGCAGCTTAGGTGCTCCAGGATCGGAGACCCAGTACTTC.

The chain carries TRBV7-9 and TRBJ2-2; the D gene is possibly TRBD1 (6 bases). The CDR3 has 15 residues. V shed 2 bases and J shed 2 bases, with 9 bases lying between them. Per the germline V gene, CDR1 is SEHNR and CDR2 is FQNEAQ (reference sequence). The DNA for the CDR3 is TGTGCCAGCAGCTTATGGGACACAAACACCGGGGAGCTGTTTTTT. It is translated as CASSLWDTNTGELFF.

This clone was observed a few times. The J gene is TRBJ2-7, the V gene TRBV5-1; D remains unclear. V gave up 5 bases and J gave up 3 bases, with 6 bases separating them. Germline-derived CDR1 and CDR2 are SGHRS and YFSETQ. CDR3 size: 11 residues. CDR3 DNA: TGCGCCAGCAGAACCTACTACGAGCAGTACTTC. It codes for CASRTYYEQYF. Complete variable domain (other parts from reference TRBV5-1 and TRBJ2-7): KAGVTQTPRYLIKTRGQQVTLSCSPISGHRSVSWYQQTPGQGLQFLFEYFSETQRNKGNFPGRFSGRQFSNSRSEMNVSTLELGDSALYLCASRTYYEQYFGPGTRLTVT.

The J gene is TRBJ2-1, the V gene TRBV5-1; 8 nucleotides line up with TRBD2. V trimming: 0 bases; J trimming: 3 bases; junction bases outside the gene matches: 2. Per the germline V gene, CDR1 is SGHRS and CDR2 is YFSETQ. CDR3 size: 15 residues. The CDR3 DNA reads as TGCGCCAGCAGCTTGGTAGGGACTAGCTACAATGAGCAGTTCTTC. It specifies CASSLVGTSYNEQFF.

Only one count was recorded for this clone. The chain recombines TRBV28 with TRBJ1-5, with D possibly TRBD1 on 5 matching bases. Germline CDR1 and CDR2: MDHEN and SYDVKM. The CDR3 extends over 15 amino acids. For the CDR3, the DNA is TGTGCGTGGGGGGGTCGGAAAAGGAGCAATCAGCCCCAGCATTTT. Its protein is CAWGGRKRSNQPQHF.

V and J are TRBV18 and TRBJ1-5; the match to TRBD1 covers 7 bases. This CDR3 contains 14 residues. V shed 3 bases and J 7 bases; nucleotides not matched to a gene: 6. Germline CDR1 is KGHSH and CDR2 is LQKENI. The chain's CDR3 is CASSPTGSDQPQHF. The CDR3 DNA is TGTGCCAGCTCACCGACAGGGTCGGACCAGCCCCAGCATTTT.

The chain is built from TRBV28 and TRBJ2-7; 9 bases are shared with TRBD1. This CDR3 is 15 amino acids long. The germline V gene encodes CDR1 MDHEN and CDR2 SYDVKM. V lost 5 bases to trimming and J lost 2 bases; unmatched junction nucleotides: 7. CDR3 amino acids: CASSLPGTGPYEQYF. In DNA, the CDR3 is TGTGCCAGCAGTCTCCCCGGGACAGGGCCCTACGAGCAGTACTTC.

The chain is built from TRBV27 and TRBJ2-7, with D unclear. The CDR3 runs to 13 residues. Looked up from germline, CDR1 is MNHEY and CDR2 is SMNVEV (reference sequence). The V end was cut by 4 bases, the J end by 3 bases, with 10 bases between. CDR3 protein: CASSSPRVYEQYF. In DNA form, the CDR3 reads TGTGCCAGCAGTTCGCCACGGGTCTACGAGCAGTACTTC.

This rearrangement joins TRBV11-1 to TRBJ1-1; D is possibly TRBD1 (6 bases). The ends were cut back, 4 bases at V and 6 bases at J, with 15 bases in the middle. CDR3 length: 14 amino acids. Germline V lookup: CDR1 SGHAT, CDR2 FQDESV (reference sequence). The CDR3 is CASSSTGIVAEAFF. Here the CDR3 DNA reads TGTGCCAGCAGCTCTACAGGGATTGTGGCTGAAGCTTTCTTT. Full variable domain (missing parts from reference TRBV11-1 and TRBJ1-1): EAEVAQSPRYKITEKSQAVAFWCDPISGHATLYWYRQILGQGPELLVQFQDESVVDDSQLPKDRFSAERLKGVDSTLKIQPAELGDSAMYLCASSSTGIVAEAFFGQGTRLTVV.

The sample holds one count of this clone. V and J are TRBV29-1 and TRBJ2-1, with 8 bases that match TRBD2. Germline CDR1 and CDR2: SQVTM and ANQGSEA. The CDR3 spans 13 residues. The V segment lost 4 bases and the J segment 3 bases; nucleotides outside the gene matches: 2. CDR3 DNA sequence: TGCAGCGTTGGGCTAGCGGGCTACAATGAGCAGTTCTTC. Protein product: CSVGLAGYNEQFF.

This clone was found a few times. This chain links TRBV11-2 with TRBJ2-7; the match to TRBD2 covers 10 bases. This CDR3 spans 17 amino acids. Trimming took 4 bases from V and 0 from J; bases not matched to a gene: 9. CDR1 and CDR2 from the germline V gene are SGHAT and FQNNGV. Here the CDR3 DNA reads TGTGCCAGCAGCTACACCGGACTAGCGGCCAGCTCCTACGAGCAGTACTTC. Its translation is CASSYTGLAASSYEQYF.

The rearrangement joins TRBV4-3 to TRBJ2-5; perhaps TRBD1 as D (5 bases). The CDR3 consists of 16 residues. The V end lost 1 base, the J end lost 5 bases, and 17 bases lay between the germline ends. Germline V gives CDR1 LGHNA, CDR2 YSLEER. CDR3 amino acids: CASSQGAGPRHETQYF. CDR3 in DNA: TGCGCCAGCAGCCAAGGGGCAGGGCCCCGCCACGAGACCCAGTACTTC.

V gene TRBV12-3 or TRBV12-4 combines with J gene TRBJ1-1; tentatively, D is TRBD1 (6 bases). The CDR3 sequence is 13 residues long. Between the trimmed V and J ends, which lost 6 bases and 8 bases, there was a span of 16 bases. The CDR3 protein is CASSDGTTNEAFF. The CDR3 bases are TGTGCCAGCAGCGATGGGACAACAAACGAAGCTTTCTTT.

V is TRBV5-1 and J is TRBJ1-3, with 10 bases that match TRBD1. Per the germline V gene, CDR1 is SGHRS and CDR2 is YFSETQ. The CDR3 sequence is 18 residues long. V shed 4 bases and J 4 bases; nucleotides not matched to a gene: 14. The CDR3 loop is CASSLAGTGERRGNTIYF. Written as DNA, the CDR3 is TGCGCCAGCAGCCTCGCCGGGACAGGGGAGAGGCGAGGAAACACCATATATTTT.

The rearrangement joins TRBV4-1 to TRBJ2-7; D possibly corresponds to TRBD2 (6 bases). V dropped 0 bases and J dropped 3 bases, with 12 bases sitting between them. The CDR3 sequence is 15 residues long. The germline V gene encodes CDR1 MGHRA and CDR2 YSYEKL. The chain's CDR3 is CASSQDWGLNYEQYF. CDR3 DNA: TGCGCCAGCAGCCAAGATTGGGGACTTAACTACGAGCAGTACTTC.

This chain links TRBV28 with TRBJ2-3, with TRBD1 matching over 8 bases. Germline-derived CDR1 and CDR2 are MDHEN and SYDVKM. This CDR3 comprises 15 residues. V shed 8 bases, J shed 4 bases, and the junction held 11 bases outside the gene matches. CDR3 in DNA: TGTGCCAGCGGGGATAGGGCAGGGGGCGCAGATACGCAGTATTTT. Amino acid sequence: CASGDRAGGADTQYF.

The V gene is TRBV5-1, the J gene TRBJ2-1, with D uncertain. Per germline, CDR1 SGHRS and CDR2 YFSETQ. Trimming took 4 bases from V and 8 from J, leaving 10 bases between them. This CDR3 comprises 12 residues. In DNA form, the CDR3 reads TGCGCCAGCAGCGTAGCATACGATGAGCAGTTCTTC. Its protein product is CASSVAYDEQFF.

The chain couples TRBV6-1 to TRBJ2-6; D not resolved. The V gene lost 1 base and the J gene lost 2 bases, with 9 bases spanning the gap. The germline gives CDR1 MNHNS, CDR2 SASEGT. CDR3 length: 16 residues. CDR3 coding DNA: TGTGCCAGCAGTGAAGATTTGTCTGCTGGGGCCAACGTCCTGACTTTC. Its protein product is CASSEDLSAGANVLTF.

The chain is built from TRBV27 and TRBJ1-2; D is perhaps TRBD1 (5 bases). The V gene lost 3 bases and the J gene lost 4 bases, with 12 bases spanning the gap. In germline, CDR1 is MNHEY, CDR2 SMNVEV (reference sequence). The CDR3 consists of 14 residues. DNA of the CDR3: TGTGCCAGCAGTTTGGGGGGATTCCCCTATGGCTACACCTTC. Protein: CASSLGGFPYGYTF.

The rearrangement joins TRBV7-9 to TRBJ2-1; TRBD1 matches at 8 bases. The length of the CDR3 is 12 residues. Germline V gene sequence: CDR1 SEHNR, CDR2 FQNEAQ (reference sequence). Germline trimming cut 7 bases from V and 9 bases from J; bases unmatched to any gene: 5. The CDR3 coding sequence is TGTGCCAGCAACAGACAGGGGATTGAGCAGTTCTTC. This translates into CASNRQGIEQFF.

The genes are TRBV2 and TRBJ1-2, with TRBD1 identical over 8 bases. Per germline, CDR1 SNHLY and CDR2 FYNNEI. This CDR3 spans 13 amino acids. V shed 5 bases, J shed 5 bases, and the junction held 4 bases outside the gene matches. The chain's CDR3 is CASSLTGEYGYTF. In DNA form, the CDR3 reads TGTGCCAGCAGTTTGACAGGGGAGTATGGCTACACCTTC.

This sequence joins TRBV2 and TRBJ1-5, with D possibly TRBD1 on 5 matching bases. The CDR3 is made up of 14 amino acids. The germline V gene encodes CDR1 SNHLY and CDR2 FYNNEI. V lost 3 bases and J 4 bases, leaving 10 bases between the germline ends. The CDR3 loop reads CASSDWGENQPQHF. CDR3 DNA sequence: TGTGCCAGCAGTGATTGGGGGGAGAATCAGCCCCAGCATTTT.

This clone was seen a handful of times. The CDR3 here is CASSSWDRALETQYF. The CDR3, as DNA: TGTGCCAGCAGCTCCTGGGACAGGGCTTTAGAGACCCAGTACTTC. The V call is TRBV5-8, the J call TRBJ2-5; TRBD1 aligns across 9 bases. The ends lost 3 bases at V and 4 bases at J; junction bases unmatched: 7. This CDR3 region has 15 residues. From germline, CDR1 is SGHTS and CDR2 YDEGEE.

This chain uses TRBV28 with TRBJ2-3, with D possibly matching TRBD1 (5 bases). Germline V gene lookup returns CDR1 MDHEN and CDR2 SYDVKM. V gave up 6 bases and J gave up 2 bases, with 21 bases separating them. The CDR3 covers 17 residues. DNA for the CDR3: TGTGCCAGCAGCTCACCCGCCTCAGGGCCTTCCACAGATACGCAGTATTTT. This translates into CASSSPASGPSTDTQYF.

This clone has only one observation. The chain is built from TRBV19 and TRBJ1-4, with a possible D match to TRBD1 (5 bases). This CDR3 contains 14 residues. V was clipped by 3 bases and J by 8 bases, with 13 bases between them. The germline gives CDR1 LNHDA, CDR2 SQIVND (reference sequence). DNA of the CDR3: TGTGCCAGTAGTATCCCCGGAGGGACCGAAAAACTGTTTTTT. This sequence encodes CASSIPGGTEKLFF. Full variable domain (rest looked up from reference TRBV19 and TRBJ1-4): DGGITQSPKYLFRKEGQNVTLSCEQNLNHDAMYWYRQDPGQGLRLIYYSQIVNDFQKGDIAEGYSVSREKKESFPLTVTSAQKNPTAFYLCASSIPGGTEKLFFGSGTQLSVL.

The DNA for the CDR3 is TGTGCCAGCAGTTTAATTGGACAGGCTAATGAAAAACTGTTTTTT. This codes for CASSLIGQANEKLFF. The chain combines TRBV28 with TRBJ1-4, with 7 bases identical to TRBD1. The length of the CDR3 is 15 residues. V was pared by 2 bases and J by 3 bases, with 3 bases of the junction left unmatched. Germline CDR1 reads MDHEN; CDR2 reads SYDVKM. The full variable domain, in which reference TRBV28 and TRBJ1-4 provide the parts outside the CDR3, is DVKVTQSSRYLVKRTGEKVFLECVQDMDHENMFWYRQDPGLGLRLIYFSYDVKMKEKGDIPEGYSVSREKKERFSLILESASTNQTSMYLCASSLIGQANEKLFFGSGTQLSVL.

Comment on this clone: This same CDR3 is encoded by further DNA sequences in the sample. The genes are TRBV9 and TRBJ2-7; TRBD2 agrees at 8 bases. With V trimmed by 0 bases and J by 4 bases, 3 bases remained unmatched. Germline V CDR1 and CDR2: SGDLS, YYNGEE. This CDR3 region has 14 residues. The CDR3 protein is CASSVASSGYEQYF. Written as DNA, the CDR3 is TGTGCCAGCAGCGTAGCCTCTAGCGGGTACGAGCAGTACTTC.

The V and J genes are TRBV5-1 and TRBJ1-1; D is ambiguous. Germline loops: CDR1 SGHRS, CDR2 YFSETQ. Trimming removed 0 bases from V and 6 bases from J, with 9 bases in between. The CDR3 sequence is 13 residues long. The CDR3: CASSLGTGSEAFF. In DNA, the CDR3 is TGCGCCAGCAGCTTGGGTACGGGGTCTGAAGCTTTCTTT. Together with reference TRBV5-1 and TRBJ1-1, the CDR3 gives the full variable domain: KAGVTQTPRYLIKTRGQQVTLSCSPISGHRSVSWYQQTPGQGLQFLFEYFSETQRNKGNFPGRFSGRQFSNSRSEMNVSTLELGDSALYLCASSLGTGSEAFFGQGTRLTVV.

V gene TRBV12-3 or TRBV12-4 combines with J gene TRBJ2-7; D gene ambiguous. The CDR3 has 12 amino acids. V lost 6 bases, J lost 4 bases, and 10 bases lay in between. CDR3 nucleotide sequence: TGTGCCAGCAGACTGACTGATTACGAGCAGTACTTC. This gives the protein CASRLTDYEQYF.